The TCR beta chain under discussion was sequenced for a study of long-term antiretroviral therapy in people with HIV. Investigators performed immunoSEQ version v3.0 at survey level. TCRdb's table, derived via immunoSEQ multiplex PCR, lists solely in-frame clones and lacks some. The data hold 30,000 to 50,000 clones, with approximately 87% observed a single time. Whole-study findings and limits: Pre-ART-expanded clones dominated the repertoire at all time points.

Inclusion required at least two post-ART and at least one pre-ART PBMC samples. Trimming stripped 4 bases from V and 4 bases from J, with 10 bases between. This CDR3 is 13 amino acids long. Per germline, CDR1 SNHLY and CDR2 FYNNEI. Concerning this clone: The antigen is undetermined.

The TCR originated in a woman in her forties or fifties with HIV. Sequences were derived from unsorted PBMCs, sampled 1.2 years after starting antiretroviral therapy. The chain couples TRBV2 to TRBJ1-1; possibly TRBD1 for D (5 bases). CDR3 protein: CASSGSQGTEAFF. CDR3 DNA: TGTGCCAGCAGTGGGTCTCAGGGCACTGAAGCTTTCTTT.